Listed below are T cell receptor beta chains from one sample, sequenced in a study of blood T cell repertoires in COVID-19. Sequenced by immunoSEQ multiplex PCR; TCRdb stores in-frame clones only, minus some. This table holds roughly 410,000 clones, around 91% found once. Sequenced input: peripheral blood. Receptors originate from a woman between 40 and 55 years old with COVID-19, enrolled during active disease. Both conserved end residues are part of each CDR3. The order of the fields is clone size, V gene, J gene, D gene, CDR3 DNA, CDR3 protein. A D gene is named only where the DNA matches it firmly. Clone size is given for some rows only: seen once, a few or many times, or a class if the clone is expanded.

.	TRBV27	TRBJ2-7	.	TGTGCCAGCAGTTTTGGGCGGGGAACCTACGAGCAGTACTTC	CASSFGRGTYEQYF
.	TRBV10-3	TRBJ1-3	.	TGTGCCATCAATCGTGGAAACACCATATATTTT	CAINRGNTIYF
.	TRBV29-1	TRBJ2-5	.	TGCAGCGTTGATGAGAGGGAGACCCAGTACTTC	CSVDERETQYF
.	TRBV19	TRBJ2-7	TRBD1	TGTGCCAGTAGCTTAACAGGGGGAAACTCCTACGAGCAGTACTTC	CASSLTGGNSYEQYF
.	TRBV30	TRBJ2-3	TRBD2	TGTGCCTGGAGTCCACTACTAGCGGTTAGCACAGATACGCAGTATTTT	CAWSPLLAVSTDTQYF
.	TRBV5-1	TRBJ2-2	TRBD1	TGCGCCAGCAGCCCCCAAACCGACAGGGGGCGCGGGGAGCTGTTTTTT	CASSPQTDRGRGELFF
.	TRBV5-1	TRBJ1-2	TRBD1	TGCGCCAGCAGCCCCTCGGGACAGGGGGATGGCTACACCTTC	CASSPSGQGDGYTF
.	TRBV5-5	TRBJ1-2	TRBD1	TGTGCCAGCAGCTTGGCTCCCAAAATCGGGACAGGAGTTAACTATGGCTACACCTTC	CASSLAPKIGTGVNYGYTF
few	TRBV18	TRBJ1-3	TRBD1	TGTGCCAGCTCACGGACAGGGGGCCTAAACACCATATATTTT	CASSRTGGLNTIYF
.	TRBV23-1	TRBJ2-7	.	TGCGCCAGCAGTCGGGCAGGGTACGAGCAGTACTTC	CASSRAGYEQYF
.	TRBV28	TRBJ1-2	.	TGTGCCAGCAGTTTAATTAGGGGGTATGGCTACACCTTC	CASSLIRGYGYTF
once	TRBV19	TRBJ1-6	.	TGTGCCAGTAGTATGGTCACAGGGAATTCACCCCTCCACTTT	CASSMVTGNSPLHF
few	TRBV19	TRBJ1-5	.	TGTGCCAGTAGTATACAGGGATCGGAGCAGCCCCAGCATTTT	CASSIQGSEQPQHF
.	TRBV27	TRBJ2-3	.	TGTGCCAGCAGTCTTTCGCAGGACTCAGATACGCAGTATTTT	CASSLSQDSDTQYF
once	TRBV6-5	TRBJ1-5	.	TGTGCCAGCAGTTACACGGGGTTCGGACAGCCCCAGCATTTT	CASSYTGFGQPQHF
.	TRBV6-4	TRBJ1-2	.	TGTGCCAGCAGTCCGACAGGTGTTTATGGCTACACCTTC	CASSPTGVYGYTF